This entry is about one TCR beta chain. Next came a second PCR, run for about 6 to 12 cycles, which used a sample-barcoded 5' primer along with a J-beta primer mix. TCRdb ran MiXCR on the 5' RACE reads and lists one entry per CDR3 protein. There are approximately 780,000 distinct CDR3 sequences in the sample; more than 25% occur only once, and 2.5% to 3.5% lies in the top ten. This record comes from a study of blood T cells in healthy people across ages. CDR1 and CDR2 (germline): DFQATT, SNEGSKA (reference sequence). There are 14 residues in the CDR3. Donation came from healthy Caucasian individuals in Russia who were aged roughly 6 to 95. The same data also went into a second study, on T cells of mothers and their children. Turning to that study: Mothers gave over 8 million TCR beta CDR3 reads each, and children several million each.

V is TRBV20-1 and J is TRBJ2-5, with 12 bases identical to TRBD1. The J call is in doubt because the DNA end fits TRBJ2-7 better. Sequencing was carried out using blood. The receptor's source is a boy aged 10-17 years in good health. The CDR3 loop reads CSARERDRGREQYF. CDR3 sequence (DNA): TGCAGTGCTAGAGAGCGGGACAGGGGGCGCGAGCAGTACTTC.